A single sample is the source of the 23 T cell receptor beta chains below, sequenced in a study of cytomegalovirus exposure and HLA in healthy donors. PCR used 60 Vbeta primers and 13 Jbeta primers. Clones were read by immunoSEQ multiplex PCR, and TCRdb kept only the in-frame ones, dropping some. The sample contains approximately 140,000 clones, approximately 84% of which appear only once. Material: PBMCs. The receptor set was obtained from a woman aged 40 to 50 in good health and CMV-seronegative.

J is TRBJ2-7 and V is TRBV4-2; D may be TRBD2 (6 bases). CDR1 is LGHNA, CDR2 YNFKEQ, per germline. The CDR3 is 17 residues long. The V end lost 0 bases, the J end lost 1 base, and 16 bases lay between the germline ends. CDR3: CASSQDAPRDFSYEQYF. The CDR3, as DNA: TGTGCCAGCAGCCAAGATGCCCCGAGGGACTTTTCCTACGAGCAGTACTTC.

This chain joins TRBV6-1 and TRBJ2-3, with 9 bases fitting TRBD1. The CDR3 runs to 15 residues. J gave up 1 base and V 3 bases, and 2 bases lay outside the gene matches. CDR1 and CDR2 (germline): MNHNS, SASEGT. CDR3 DNA: TGTGCCAGCAGTGACCGGGACAGGGGCACAGATACGCAGTATTTT. Protein: CASSDRDRGTDTQYF.

The chain recombines TRBV10-3 with TRBJ2-1, with TRBD2 identical over 9 bases. The germline CDR1 and CDR2 sequences are ENHRY and SYGVKD. The CDR3 has 15 residues. With V trimmed by 7 bases and J by 2 bases, 6 bases remained unmatched. DNA for the CDR3: TGTGCCATCAACATCGCGGGGGGGCCCTACAATGAGCAGTTCTTC. Its translation is CAINIAGGPYNEQFF.

The J gene is TRBJ2-6, the V gene TRBV21-1; whether TRBD1, the table's D call, matches the DNA was not checked. TRBV21-1 is annotated as a pseudogene. The CDR3 extends over 17 amino acids. The CDR3 loop is CASSKGGVVSGANVLTF. The CDR3, as DNA: TGTGCCAGCAGCAAAGGGGGCGTTGTCTCTGGGGCCAACGTCCTGACTTTC.

This clone was counted a single time. DNA for the CDR3: TGTGCCAGTAGTATATCCTGGACAGGGGTTTACGAGCAGTACTTC. This sequence encodes CASSISWTGVYEQYF. This rearrangement joins TRBV19 to TRBJ2-7; the match to TRBD1 covers 9 bases. From germline, CDR1 is LNHDA and CDR2 SQIVND (reference sequence). CDR3 length equals 15 residues. J gave up 4 bases and V 2 bases, and 6 bases lay outside the gene matches.

The V call is TRBV2, the J call TRBJ2-4; 12 bases are a match to TRBD2. The CDR3 spans 17 residues. The junction had 5 bases not matched to a gene; V was cut back by 4 bases and J by 1 base. Germline loops: CDR1 SNHLY, CDR2 FYNNEI. CDR3 coding DNA: TGTGCCAGCAGTGCCAGGACTAGCGGGATGGCCAAAAACATTCAGTACTTC. Residues: CASSARTSGMAKNIQYF.

The chain employs TRBV11-3 and TRBJ2-3; maybe TRBD1 (6 bases). This CDR3 contains 16 residues. Trimming took 6 bases from V and 7 from J, leaving 23 bases between them. Germline V lookup: CDR1 SGHNT, CDR2 YENEEA. The CDR3 spells CASSFRYPTGSYTQYF. CDR3 sequence (DNA): TGTGCCAGCAGTTTCAGATACCCTACAGGGTCATATACGCAGTATTTT. Full variable domain (missing parts from reference TRBV11-3 and TRBJ2-3): EAGVVQSPRYKIIEKKQPVAFWCNPISGHNTLYWYLQNLGQGPELLIRYENEEAVDDSQLPKDRFSAERLKGVDSTLKIQPAELGDSAVYLCASSFRYPTGSYTQYFGPGTRLTVL.

The rearrangement joins TRBV5-6 to TRBJ2-4; TRBD1 is a possible D gene (6 bases). Germline CDR1 and CDR2: SGHDT and YYEEEE. Trimming shortened V by 3 bases and J by 16 bases, and 20 bases separated the two germline ends. This CDR3 contains 13 residues. CDR3 amino acids: CASSSAYEGGKYF. CDR3 nucleotide sequence: TGTGCCAGCAGCTCGGCGTACGAAGGGGGAAAATACTTC.

This chain joins TRBV5-1 and TRBJ2-4, with 8 bases identical to TRBD1. The CDR3 runs 14 residues. Trimming removed 5 bases from V and 12 bases from J; junction bases left unmatched: 13. The germline V gene encodes CDR1 SGHRS and CDR2 YFSETQ. The CDR3 bases are TGCGCCAGCAGTCCTGGACAGGGAATAGACAGTCAGTACTTC. Translation: CASSPGQGIDSQYF.

The chain has TRBV9 and TRBJ2-5; D is perhaps TRBD1 (6 bases). This CDR3 contains 14 residues. Germline V CDR1 and CDR2: SGDLS, YYNGEE. Trimming removed 3 bases at V and 5 bases at J, with 14 bases between. The CDR3 sequence: CASSEDSAWETQYF. The CDR3 DNA reads as TGTGCCAGCAGCGAGGACAGCGCCTGGGAGACCCAGTACTTC.

CDR3 DNA sequence: TGTGCCAGCAGCTCATACAGGGGTTCCGCTGAAGCTTTCTTT. Its protein product is CASSSYRGSAEAFF. The J gene is TRBJ1-1, the V gene TRBV7-3, with 7 bases identical to TRBD1. CDR1 is SGHTA, CDR2 FQGTGA, per germline. V trimming: 4 bases; J trimming: 6 bases; junction bases outside the gene matches: 8. The CDR3 contains 14 residues.

V and J are TRBV6-5 and TRBJ1-1; the D gene is possibly TRBD1 (6 bases). This CDR3 is built from 13 residues. Germline lookup yields CDR1 MNHEY and CDR2 SVGAGI. Trimming cost V 4 bases and J 6 bases, with 12 bases left between them. CDR3 protein: CASSFTGMAEAFF. CDR3 in DNA: TGTGCCAGCAGTTTCACAGGGATGGCTGAAGCTTTCTTT.

CDR3 nucleotide sequence: TGCGCCAGCAGCTTGGTGAATTTGGGCCTGAACACTGAAGCTTTCTTT. The encoded protein is CASSLVNLGLNTEAFF. The chain is built from TRBV5-1 and TRBJ1-1; no reliable D call. The CDR3 consists of 16 residues. The ends were cut back, 0 bases at V and 0 bases at J, with 12 bases in the middle. From germline, CDR1 is SGHRS and CDR2 YFSETQ.

This clone came up once. The rearrangement links TRBV30 to TRBJ1-1; 9 positions agree with TRBD1. The CDR3 contains 15 residues. The trim removed 1 base at V and 5 bases at J, leaving 8 bases unmatched. Germline assignment: CDR1 GTSNPN and CDR2 SVGIG (reference sequence). CDR3 in DNA: TGTGCCTGGAGTGGGTTGGGACAGGGTCGAACTGAAGCTTTCTTT. The encoded protein is CAWSGLGQGRTEAFF.

The chain combines TRBV30 with TRBJ2-3; the D gene is possibly TRBD1 (6 bases). The germline V gene encodes CDR1 GTSNPN and CDR2 SVGIG (reference sequence). CDR3 length: 15 residues. V was trimmed by 2 bases and J by 4 bases, leaving 16 bases between them. In DNA, the CDR3 is TGTGCCTGGAGTATCCCCGGGAAGGGGGCAGATACGCAGTATTTT. Translation gives CAWSIPGKGADTQYF.

The chain uses TRBV7-6 and TRBJ2-2, with D perhaps TRBD1 (6 bases). The CDR3 is made up of 15 amino acids. V dropped 7 bases and J dropped 1 base, with 13 bases sitting between them. The germline V gene encodes CDR1 SGHVS and CDR2 FNYEAQ. The CDR3 protein is CASTSRTENTGELFF. DNA of the CDR3: TGTGCCAGCACCTCACGGACAGAGAACACCGGGGAGCTGTTTTTT.

This chain uses TRBV14 with TRBJ1-1; D remains ambiguous. Germline V gene data show CDR1 as SGHDN and CDR2 as FVKESK. Trimming removed 4 bases at V and 1 base at J, with 10 bases between. The CDR3 spans 14 residues. This CDR3 reads CASSLNPGNTEAFF. DNA of the CDR3: TGTGCCAGCAGCCTCAACCCCGGGAACACTGAAGCTTTCTTT. The full variable domain, in which reference TRBV14 and TRBJ1-1 provide the parts outside the CDR3, is EAGVTQFPSHSVIEKGQTVTLRCDPISGHDNLYWYRRVMGKEIKFLLHFVKESKQDESGMPNNRFLAERTGGTYSTLKVQPAELEDSGVYFCASSLNPGNTEAFFGQGTRLTVV.

The rearrangement links TRBV7-8 to TRBJ1-1, with D hard to call. Germline V gene data show CDR1 as SGHVS and CDR2 as FQNEAQ. Trimming took 4 bases from V and 3 from J, leaving 9 bases between them. This CDR3 region has 13 residues. Here the CDR3 DNA reads TGTGCCAGCAGCTACGACTGGGACACTGAAGCTTTCTTT. It translates to CASSYDWDTEAFF. Variable domain in full (rest from reference TRBV7-8 and TRBJ1-1): GAGVSQSPRYKVAKRGQDVALRCDPISGHVSLFWYQQALGQGPEFLTYFQNEAQLDKSGLPSDRFFAERPEGSVSTLKIQRTQQEDSAVYLCASSYDWDTEAFFGQGTRLTVV.

The chain uses TRBV20-1 and TRBJ1-1, with D tentatively TRBD1 (6 bases). Germline V gene lookup returns CDR1 DFQATT and CDR2 SNEGSKA (reference sequence). The CDR3 sequence is 11 residues long. V lost 7 bases and J lost 3, with 9 bases in between. The CDR3 protein is CSEGGYTEAFF. In DNA, the CDR3 is TGCAGTGAAGGGGGATACACTGAAGCTTTCTTT.

The chain joins TRBV18 to TRBJ1-5, with TRBD1 as a possible D gene (5 bases). Per the germline V gene, CDR1 is KGHSH and CDR2 is LQKENI. The CDR3 runs 13 residues. V gave up 8 bases and J gave up 5 bases, with 13 bases separating them. Here the CDR3 reads CASGKGWDQPQHF. The CDR3 DNA reads TGTGCCAGCGGAAAGGGGTGGGATCAGCCCCAGCATTTT.

In the case of this clone: One junction end does not reproduce the germline sequence, and a read error may be involved. This rearrangement joins TRBV2 to TRBJ2-4, with 7 bases aligning to TRBD2. CDR1 and CDR2 from the germline V gene are SNHLY and FYNNEI. The CDR3 has 14 amino acids. The CDR3 DNA follows: TGTGCCAGCAAGGCTAGCGGATTACTAAACAGTCAGTACTTC. This encodes CASKASGLLNSQYF.

The V call is TRBV2, the J call TRBJ2-7; TRBD1 might be the D (5 bases). Trimming took 2 bases from V and 1 from J, leaving 12 bases between them. Germline V gene data show CDR1 as SNHLY and CDR2 as FYNNEI. This CDR3 is 15 amino acids long. CDR3: CASSEQAGRSYEQYF. CDR3 bases: TGTGCCAGCAGTGAACAGGCAGGGCGGTCCTACGAGCAGTACTTC.

The CDR3 DNA reads TGTGCCAGCAGTCCTTCGACTAGCGGCCGTTGGGCCCAGTACTTC. Residues: CASSPSTSGRWAQYF. The chain has TRBV28 and TRBJ2-5, with 9 positions matching TRBD2. This CDR3 spans 15 amino acids. Losses at the gene ends were 5 bases for V and 9 bases for J; bases not matched to a gene: 13. Germline loops: CDR1 MDHEN, CDR2 SYDVKM.